A single sample is the source of the 3 T cell receptor beta chains below, sequenced in a study of blood T cell repertoires in COVID-19 (dated by TCRdb to 2018 to 2021). Library prep was done by the immunoSEQ multiplex PCR assay. TCRdb carries this immuneACCESS record with in-frame sequences only. Its versions omit some clonotypes, under half of them owing to an unresolved V gene in the studies checked, with the rest unexplained. The sample profile shows some 65,000 clones; roughly 88% of them were found once. The ten largest clones represent less than 20% of the sample. The sequenced material came from peripheral blood. The source is a woman older than 75 with active COVID-19.

This chain joins TRBV6-2 or TRBV6-3 and TRBJ1-3, with D possibly matching TRBD1 (5 bases). CDR3 length equals 14 residues. Germline V gene sequence: CDR1 MNHEY, CDR2 SVGEGT. V shed 5 bases and J shed 2 bases, with 10 bases lying between them. CDR3 protein: CASSPGHPGNTIYF. The CDR3 bases are TGTGCCAGCAGTCCCGGACACCCTGGAAACACCATATATTTT.

The J gene is TRBJ2-7, the V gene TRBV2; possibly TRBD1 for D (5 bases). This CDR3 is 13 amino acids long. Trimming cost V 8 bases and J 5 bases, with 16 bases left between them. Per the germline V gene, CDR1 is SNHLY and CDR2 is FYNNEI. The CDR3 sequence: CASARYLGHEQYF. In DNA, the CDR3 is TGTGCCAGCGCCAGGTACTTGGGGCACGAGCAGTACTTC.

This rearrangement joins TRBV7-2 to TRBJ2-7, with 8 bases that match TRBD2. CDR3 length: 15 residues. From germline, CDR1 is SGHTA and CDR2 FQGNSA. Trimming took 5 bases from V and 3 from J; bases not matched to a gene: 9. This CDR3 reads CASSARGLAGYEQYF. CDR3 sequence (DNA): TGTGCCAGCAGCGCCCGTGGGCTAGCGGGCTACGAGCAGTACTTC.